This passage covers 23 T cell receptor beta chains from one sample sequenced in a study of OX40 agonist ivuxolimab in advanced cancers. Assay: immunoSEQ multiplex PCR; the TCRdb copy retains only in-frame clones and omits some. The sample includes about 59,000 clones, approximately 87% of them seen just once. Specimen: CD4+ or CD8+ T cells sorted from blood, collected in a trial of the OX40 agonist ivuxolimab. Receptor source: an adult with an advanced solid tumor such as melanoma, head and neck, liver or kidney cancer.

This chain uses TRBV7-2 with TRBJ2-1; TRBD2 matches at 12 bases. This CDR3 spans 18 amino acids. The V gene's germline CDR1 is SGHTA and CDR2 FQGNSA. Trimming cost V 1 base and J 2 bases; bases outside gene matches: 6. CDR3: CASSLVASGGGTYNEQFF. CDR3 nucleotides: TGTGCCAGCAGCTTAGTGGCTAGCGGGGGGGGAACCTACAATGAGCAGTTCTTC.

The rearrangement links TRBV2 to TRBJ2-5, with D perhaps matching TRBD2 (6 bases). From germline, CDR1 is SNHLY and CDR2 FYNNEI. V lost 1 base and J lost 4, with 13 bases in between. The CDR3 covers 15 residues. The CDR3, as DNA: TGTGCCAGCAGTGAAGATCTAGCGAGGGGAGAGACCCAGTACTTC. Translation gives CASSEDLARGETQYF. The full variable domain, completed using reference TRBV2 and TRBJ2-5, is EPEVTQTPSHQVTQMGQEVILRCVPISNHLYFYWYRQILGQKVEFLVSFYNNEISEKSEIFDDQFSVERPDGSNFTLKIRSTKLEDSAMYFCASSEDLARGETQYFGPGTRLLVL.

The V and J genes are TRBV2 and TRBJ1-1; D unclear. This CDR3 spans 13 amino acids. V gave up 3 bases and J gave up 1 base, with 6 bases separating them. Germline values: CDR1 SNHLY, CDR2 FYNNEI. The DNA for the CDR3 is TGTGCCAGCAGTGAGAGGGAGAACACTGAAGCTTTCTTT. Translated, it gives CASSERENTEAFF.

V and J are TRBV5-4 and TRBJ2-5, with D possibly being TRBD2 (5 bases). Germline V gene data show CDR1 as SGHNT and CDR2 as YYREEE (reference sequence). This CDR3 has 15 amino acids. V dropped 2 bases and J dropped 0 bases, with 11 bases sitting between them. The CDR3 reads CASSLARDNQETQYF. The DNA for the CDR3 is TGTGCCAGCAGCTTAGCCCGGGATAACCAAGAGACCCAGTACTTC.

The chain's CDR3 is CASSLGQGSGEQFF. CDR3 DNA: TGTGCCAGCAGCTTAGGGCAGGGGTCGGGTGAGCAGTTCTTC. V gene TRBV7-2 combines with J gene TRBJ2-1, with TRBD1 as a possible D gene (6 bases). Trimming removed 1 base from V and 9 bases from J, with 13 bases in between. CDR1 is SGHTA, CDR2 FQGNSA, per germline. CDR3 length: 14 amino acids. The variable domain in full, with the rest retrieved from reference TRBV7-2 and TRBJ2-1, is GAGVSQSPSNKVTEKGKDVELRCDPISGHTALYWYRQSLGQGLEFLIYFQGNSAPDKSGLPSDRFSAERTGGSVSTLTIQRTQQEDSAVYLCASSLGQGSGEQFFGPGTRLTVL.

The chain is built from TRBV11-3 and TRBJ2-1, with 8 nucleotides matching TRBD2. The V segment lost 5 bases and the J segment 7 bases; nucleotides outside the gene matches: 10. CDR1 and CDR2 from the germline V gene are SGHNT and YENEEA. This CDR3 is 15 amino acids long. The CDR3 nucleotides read TGTGCCAGCAGCCCTGAGGTAGCGGGAATAAATGAGCAGTTCTTC. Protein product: CASSPEVAGINEQFF.

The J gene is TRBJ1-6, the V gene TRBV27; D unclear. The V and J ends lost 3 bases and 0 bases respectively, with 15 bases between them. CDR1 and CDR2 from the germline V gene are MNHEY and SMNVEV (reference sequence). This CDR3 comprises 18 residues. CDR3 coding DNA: TGTGCCAGCAGTTTCGGGCACGCCATTAGCTCCTATAATTCACCCCTCCACTTT. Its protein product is CASSFGHAISSYNSPLHF.

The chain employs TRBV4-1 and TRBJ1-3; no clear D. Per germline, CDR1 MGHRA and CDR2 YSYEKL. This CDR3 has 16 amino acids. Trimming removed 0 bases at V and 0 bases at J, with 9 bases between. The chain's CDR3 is CASSQDGPNSGNTIYF. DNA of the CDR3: TGCGCCAGCAGCCAAGACGGCCCGAACTCTGGAAACACCATATATTTT.

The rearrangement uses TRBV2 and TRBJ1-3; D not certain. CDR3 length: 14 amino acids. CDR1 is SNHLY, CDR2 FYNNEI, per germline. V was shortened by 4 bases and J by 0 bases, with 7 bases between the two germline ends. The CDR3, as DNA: TGTGCCAGCAGTGTGCTACGCTCTGGAAACACCATATATTTT. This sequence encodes CASSVLRSGNTIYF.

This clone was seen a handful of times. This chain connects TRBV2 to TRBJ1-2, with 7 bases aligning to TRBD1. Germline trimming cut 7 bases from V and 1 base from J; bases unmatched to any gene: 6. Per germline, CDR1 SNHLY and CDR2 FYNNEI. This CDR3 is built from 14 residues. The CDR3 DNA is TGTGCCAGCACCCCGGGACAGTTTAACTATGGCTACACCTTC. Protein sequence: CASTPGQFNYGYTF.

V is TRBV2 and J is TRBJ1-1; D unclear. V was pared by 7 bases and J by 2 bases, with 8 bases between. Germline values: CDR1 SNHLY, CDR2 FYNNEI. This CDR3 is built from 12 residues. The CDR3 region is CASTRENTEAFF. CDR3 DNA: TGTGCCAGCACCCGAGAAAACACTGAAGCTTTCTTT.

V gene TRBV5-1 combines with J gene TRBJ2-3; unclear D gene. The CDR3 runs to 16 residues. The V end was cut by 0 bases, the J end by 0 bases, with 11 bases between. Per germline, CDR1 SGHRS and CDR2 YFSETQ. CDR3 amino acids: CASSLAGRASTDTQYF. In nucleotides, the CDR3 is TGCGCCAGCAGCTTGGCCGGACGGGCTAGCACAGATACGCAGTATTTT.

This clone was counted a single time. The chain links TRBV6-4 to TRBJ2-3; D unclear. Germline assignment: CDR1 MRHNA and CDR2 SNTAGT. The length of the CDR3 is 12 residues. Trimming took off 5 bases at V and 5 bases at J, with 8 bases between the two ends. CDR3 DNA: TGTGCCAGCAGTCTAGACGGAGATACGCAGTATTTT. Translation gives CASSLDGDTQYF.

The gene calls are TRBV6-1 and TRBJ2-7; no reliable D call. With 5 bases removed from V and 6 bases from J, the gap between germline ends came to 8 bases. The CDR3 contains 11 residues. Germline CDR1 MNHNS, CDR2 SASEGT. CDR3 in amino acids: CASSFTGEQYF. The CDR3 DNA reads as TGTGCCAGCAGTTTTACCGGCGAGCAGTACTTC.

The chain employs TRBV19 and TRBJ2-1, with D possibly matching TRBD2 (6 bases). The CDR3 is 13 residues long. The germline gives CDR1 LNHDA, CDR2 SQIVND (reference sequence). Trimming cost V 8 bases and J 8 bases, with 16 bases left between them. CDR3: CASVSNERDEQFF. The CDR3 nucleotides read TGTGCCAGTGTGAGCAACGAGCGGGATGAGCAGTTCTTC.

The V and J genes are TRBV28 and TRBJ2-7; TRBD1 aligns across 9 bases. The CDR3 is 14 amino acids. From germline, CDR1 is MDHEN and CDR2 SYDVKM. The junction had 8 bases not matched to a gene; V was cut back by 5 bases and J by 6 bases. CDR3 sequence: CASSGGTGRAEQYF. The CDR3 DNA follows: TGTGCCAGCAGTGGGGGGACAGGGAGGGCCGAGCAGTACTTC.

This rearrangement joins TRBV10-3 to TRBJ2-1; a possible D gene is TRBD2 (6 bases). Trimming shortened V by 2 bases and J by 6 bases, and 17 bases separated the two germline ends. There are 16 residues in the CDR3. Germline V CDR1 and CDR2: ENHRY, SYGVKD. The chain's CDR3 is CAISEPTDSRGNEQFF. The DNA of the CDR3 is TGTGCCATCAGTGAGCCAACGGATTCGCGGGGCAATGAGCAGTTCTTC.

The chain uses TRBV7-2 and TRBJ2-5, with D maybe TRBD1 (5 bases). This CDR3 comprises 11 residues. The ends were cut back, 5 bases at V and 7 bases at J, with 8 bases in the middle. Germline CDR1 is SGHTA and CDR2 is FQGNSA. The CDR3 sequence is CASSQQVTQYF. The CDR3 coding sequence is TGTGCCAGCAGCCAACAGGTGACCCAGTACTTC.

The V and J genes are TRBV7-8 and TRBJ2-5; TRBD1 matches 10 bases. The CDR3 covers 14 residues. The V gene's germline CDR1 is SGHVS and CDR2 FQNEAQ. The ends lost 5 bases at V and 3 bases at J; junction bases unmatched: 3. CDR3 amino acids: CASSLGTGEETQYF. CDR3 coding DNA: TGTGCCAGCAGCCTCGGGACAGGGGAAGAGACCCAGTACTTC. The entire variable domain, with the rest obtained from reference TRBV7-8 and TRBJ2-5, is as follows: GAGVSQSPRYKVAKRGQDVALRCDPISGHVSLFWYQQALGQGPEFLTYFQNEAQLDKSGLPSDRFFAERPEGSVSTLKIQRTQQEDSAVYLCASSLGTGEETQYFGPGTRLLVL.

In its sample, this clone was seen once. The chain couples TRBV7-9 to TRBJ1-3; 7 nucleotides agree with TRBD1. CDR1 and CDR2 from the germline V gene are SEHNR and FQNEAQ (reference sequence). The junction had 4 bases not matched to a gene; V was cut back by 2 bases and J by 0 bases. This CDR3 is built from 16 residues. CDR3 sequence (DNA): TGTGCCAGCAGCTTAAGCACAGGGGACTCTGGAAACACCATATATTTT. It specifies CASSLSTGDSGNTIYF.

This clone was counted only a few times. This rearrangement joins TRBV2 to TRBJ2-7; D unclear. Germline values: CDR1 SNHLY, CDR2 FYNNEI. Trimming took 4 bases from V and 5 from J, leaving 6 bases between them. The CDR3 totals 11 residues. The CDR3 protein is CASSGFNEQYF. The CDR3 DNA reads TGTGCCAGCAGTGGTTTCAACGAGCAGTACTTC.

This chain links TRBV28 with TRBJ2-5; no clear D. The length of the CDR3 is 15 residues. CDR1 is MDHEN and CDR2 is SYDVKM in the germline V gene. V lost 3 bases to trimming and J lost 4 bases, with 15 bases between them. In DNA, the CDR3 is TGTGCCAGCAGTTTGGATAGCATCCTAAGAGAGACCCAGTACTTC. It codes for CASSLDSILRETQYF.

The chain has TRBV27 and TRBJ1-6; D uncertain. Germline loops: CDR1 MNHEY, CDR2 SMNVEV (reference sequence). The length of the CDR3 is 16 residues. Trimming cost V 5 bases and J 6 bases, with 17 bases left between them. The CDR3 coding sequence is TGTGCCAGCAGTCCACTGGACCGCTTATCTAATTCACCCCTCCACTTT. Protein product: CASSPLDRLSNSPLHF.